This passage covers 12 T cell receptor beta chains from one sample sequenced in a study of cytomegalovirus exposure and HLA in healthy donors listed by TCRdb under 2017. The library came from the immunoSEQ multiplex PCR assay. For the multiplex PCR, a mixture combining 60 forward primers for TCR Vbeta segments and 13 reverse primers for TCR Jbeta segments was used. Entries here come from immuneACCESS through TCRdb and include only in-frame sequences with V and J called. Some clones fail to appear in such tables; in the studies checked, an unresolved V gene covers under half of the shortfall, and the cause of the remainder is unknown. Counted in this sample were 150,000 to 200,000 clones; roughly 65% of them appeared once. The ten largest account for about 4.5% of the sample. Sequenced sample: PBMCs. Receptor source: a man aged 18-30 years in good health and CMV-seropositive.

The chain carries TRBV9 and TRBJ1-2; D unresolved. V gave up 5 bases and J gave up 7 bases, with 21 bases separating them. This CDR3 contains 15 residues. Germline values: CDR1 SGDLS, CDR2 YYNGEE. CDR3 in DNA: TGTGCCAGCAGTTTCGAGGAGGCATCAGACTTTGGCTACACCTTC. Translated, it gives CASSFEEASDFGYTF.

The chain combines TRBV5-4 with TRBJ1-1, with TRBD1 identical over 11 bases. After removal of 6 bases from V and 0 bases from J, the junction contained 4 bases not matched to a gene. CDR1 SGHNT and CDR2 YYREEE come from the germline V gene (reference sequence). The length of the CDR3 is 15 residues. This chain's CDR3 is CASTGTGGLNTEAFF. CDR3 bases: TGTGCCAGCACCGGGACAGGGGGGTTGAACACTGAAGCTTTCTTT.

For this clone: The junction shows a germline mismatch at one end, possibly a read error. This chain connects TRBV7-7 to TRBJ2-1, with D tentatively TRBD2 (5 bases). This CDR3 region has 16 residues. The germline gives CDR1 SSHAT, CDR2 FNYEAQ (reference sequence). The CDR3 nucleotides are TGTGCTAGCAGCCCCTCGATGGGCCCAGCGGTCAATGAGCAGTTCTTC. It specifies CASSPSMGPAVNEQFF.

V is TRBV6-1 and J is TRBJ1-2; a weak D match, TRBD1 (5 bases). The CDR3 runs to 13 residues. CDR1 MNHNS and CDR2 SASEGT come from the germline V gene. The V end lost 10 bases, the J end lost 0 bases, and 12 bases lay between the germline ends. For the CDR3, the DNA is TGTGCCACCCTGGGCAGGGCTAACTATGGCTACACCTTC. Its translation: CATLGRANYGYTF.

The V call is TRBV7-9, the J call TRBJ1-2, with 7 nucleotides matching TRBD1. Germline assignment: CDR1 SEHNR and CDR2 FQNEAQ (reference sequence). The CDR3 loop spans 13 amino acids. V lost 5 bases, J lost 4 bases, and 4 bases stayed unmatched. In DNA form, the CDR3 reads TGTGCCAGCAGCCCAACAGGGGCCTATGGCTACACCTTC. This gives the protein CASSPTGAYGYTF. Drawing the rest from reference TRBV7-9 and TRBJ1-2, the complete variable domain is DTGVSQNPRHKITKRGQNVTFRCDPISEHNRLYWYRQTLGQGPEFLTYFQNEAQLEKSRLLSDRFSAERPKGSFSTLEIQRTEQGDSAMYLCASSPTGAYGYTFGSGTRLTVV.

The chain uses TRBV5-8 and TRBJ2-5; D perhaps matches TRBD1 (5 bases). Per the germline V gene, CDR1 is SGHTS and CDR2 is YDEGEE. The V end lost 0 bases, the J end lost 0 bases, and 6 bases lay between the germline ends. This CDR3 is 14 amino acids long. This CDR3 is CASSLGQNQETQYF. In DNA form, the CDR3 reads TGTGCCAGCAGCTTGGGACAGAACCAAGAGACCCAGTACTTC. The whole variable domain, remainder taken from reference TRBV5-8 and TRBJ2-5, is EAGVTQSPTHLIKTRGQQATLRCSPISGHTSVYWYQQALGLGLQFLLWYDEGEERNRGNFPPRFSGRQFPNYSSELNVNALELEDSALYLCASSLGQNQETQYFGPGTRLLVL.

The V call is TRBV29-1, the J call TRBJ2-5; 7 bases line up with TRBD1. This CDR3 spans 13 amino acids. V was pared by 0 bases and J by 2 bases, with 0 bases of the junction left unmatched. In germline, CDR1 is SQVTM, CDR2 ANQGSEA. CDR3 region: CSVEDRGQETQYF. The CDR3 nucleotides read TGCAGCGTTGAAGACAGGGGGCAAGAGACCCAGTACTTC.

The chain recombines TRBV5-1 with TRBJ1-2; D remains ambiguous. V was clipped by 2 bases and J by 6 bases, with 5 bases between them. The CDR3 runs to 11 residues. Germline CDR1 SGHRS, CDR2 YFSETQ. CDR3 region: CASSFEDGYTF. The CDR3 DNA follows: TGCGCCAGCAGCTTCGAGGATGGCTACACCTTC.

This clone was found once. The chain uses TRBV11-2 and TRBJ1-3; perhaps TRBD1 as D (5 bases). The V and J ends lost 5 bases and 3 bases respectively, with 17 bases between them. Germline-derived CDR1 and CDR2 are SGHAT and FQNNGV. This CDR3 spans 16 amino acids. In nucleotides, the CDR3 is TGTGCCAGCAGCCCTACCTTTGGGGGAGGTGGAAACACCATATATTTT. This codes for CASSPTFGGGGNTIYF.

V is TRBV9 and J is TRBJ2-3; weak D call: TRBD2 (5 bases). This CDR3 comprises 16 residues. The germline gives CDR1 SGDLS, CDR2 YYNGEE. V lost 3 bases and J lost 2, with 16 bases in between. The CDR3 DNA is TGTGCCAGCAGCGCGAGCGGTGCGGGCCTCACAGATACGCAGTATTTT. Translating it yields CASSASGAGLTDTQYF.

This clone was seen only once. The chain links TRBV4-1 to TRBJ2-1; TRBD2 agrees at 12 bases. The germline gives CDR1 MGHRA, CDR2 YSYEKL. The V and J ends lost 2 bases and 4 bases, in that order; junction bases with no gene match: 9. The CDR3 sequence is 18 residues long. The CDR3 spells CASSQRTSGGSNYNEQFF. CDR3 bases: TGCGCCAGCAGCCAACGTACTAGCGGGGGGTCGAATTACAATGAGCAGTTCTTC.

The chain carries TRBV25-1 and TRBJ1-4; D perhaps matches TRBD1 (6 bases). The CDR3 loop spans 14 amino acids. CDR1 and CDR2 from the germline V gene are MGHDK and SYGVNS. V was pared by 2 bases and J by 7 bases, with 11 bases between. The CDR3 DNA reads as TGTGCCAGCAGTGAAGGCGGGGGCGGTGAAAAACTGTTTTTT. Protein sequence: CASSEGGGGEKLFF.